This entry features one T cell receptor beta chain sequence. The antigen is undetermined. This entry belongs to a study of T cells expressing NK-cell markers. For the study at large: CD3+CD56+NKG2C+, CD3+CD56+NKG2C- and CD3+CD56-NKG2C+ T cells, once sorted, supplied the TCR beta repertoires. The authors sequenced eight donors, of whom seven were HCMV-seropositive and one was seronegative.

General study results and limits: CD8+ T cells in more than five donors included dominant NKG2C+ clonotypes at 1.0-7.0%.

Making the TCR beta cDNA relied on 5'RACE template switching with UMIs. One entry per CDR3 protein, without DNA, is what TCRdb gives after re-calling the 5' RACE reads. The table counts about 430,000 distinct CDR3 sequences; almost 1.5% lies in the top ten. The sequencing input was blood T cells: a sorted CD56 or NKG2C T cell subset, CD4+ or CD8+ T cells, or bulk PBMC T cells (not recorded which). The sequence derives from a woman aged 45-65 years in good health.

CDR3 region: CASSSIQGLSYEQYF. The rearrangement links TRBV12-3 or TRBV12-4 to TRBJ2-7; TCRdb picks TRBD1, but there is no DNA to check that call. The CDR3 sequence is 15 residues long.